This T cell receptor (beta chain) is drawn from a study of cytomegalovirus exposure and HLA in healthy donors. This CDR3 has 13 residues. The V end lost 0 bases, the J end lost 5 bases, and 7 bases lay between the germline ends. Germline-derived CDR1 and CDR2 are LGHNA and YSLEER. Study-level points and caveats: By HLA locus, TCR association rates varied in a later analysis, with DRB1 showing the most and HLA-C the fewest. Apparent HLA restriction characterized most CMV-associated TCR beta chains in a later analysis. CMV serostatus stood as the only immune exposure information on hand.

This PCR relied on a set of 60 Vbeta primers and 13 Jbeta primers. Repertoires were generated with immunoSEQ multiplex PCR, while TCRdb's copy carries only in-frame clones and drops some. The repertoire holds some 160,000 clones, with around 73% as singletons. As for this clone: Its antigen is currently unknown.

Sequencing was performed on PBMCs. The rearrangement links TRBV4-3 to TRBJ1-2; D remains unclear. The clonotype originates from a woman aged 18-30 years in good health and CMV-seropositive. CDR3 sequence reads: CASSQEGEYGYTF. The CDR3 DNA follows: TGCGCCAGCAGCCAAGAGGGAGAGTATGGCTACACCTTC.